A selection of T cell receptor beta chains follows, all from one sample in a study of identical twins. TCRdb re-analysed the 5' RACE reads in MiXCR, keeping a single row per CDR3 protein. Of 450,000 or so distinct CDR3 sequences detected, approximately 15% appear once; the ten largest clones hold 0.52%. These data were likewise used in another study, on yellow fever vaccine responses in identical twins.

The sequenced sample consisted of CD4+ T cells sorted from blood. The receptors were gathered from a young woman in good health. The CDR3 runs from the conserved cysteine through the conserved F or W. The D gene is left open where the match is weak. Rows may omit the clone size; those that give it use once, few, many or a size class.

v_gene	abundance	j_gene	d_gene	CDR3aa	CDR3nt
TRBV27	NA	TRBJ1-6	NA	CASSFRENSPLHF	TGTGCCAGCAGTTTTAGGGAGAATTCACCCCTCCACTTT
TRBV9	NA	TRBJ2-2	NA	CASSVAGRELTGELFF	TGTGCCAGCAGCGTAGCGGGAAGGGAACTTACCGGGGAGCTGTTTTTT
TRBV20-1	NA	TRBJ2-3	NA	CSARGVASWSTDTQYF	TGCAGTGCTAGAGGCGTGGCTAGCTGGAGCACAGATACGCAGTATTTT
TRBV25-1	NA	TRBJ2-5	TRBD2	CASISTGGGQETQYF	TGTGCCAGCATTTCGACTGGGGGGGGACAAGAGACCCAGTACTTC
TRBV18	NA	TRBJ2-5	TRBD1	CASSPPGDRGRETQYF	TGTGCCAGCTCACCACCGGGTGACAGGGGTCGGGAGACCCAGTACTTC
TRBV27	NA	TRBJ2-1	TRBD2	CASRGTSGSSYNEQFF	TGTGCCAGCAGGGGGACTAGCGGGAGTTCCTACAATGAGCAGTTCTTC
TRBV3-1	few	TRBJ2-7	NA	CASSHIAGRGEQYF	TGTGCCAGCAGCCATATAGCCGGGCGGGGCGAGCAGTACTTC
TRBV29-1	many	TRBJ2-3	TRBD2	CSVSGGQNGGDTQYF	TGCAGCGTTTCGGGGGGGCAGAATGGAGGAGATACGCAGTATTTT
TRBV27	NA	TRBJ2-5	NA	CASSPRDRETQYF	TGTGCCAGCAGCCCCAGGGACCGAGAGACCCAGTACTTC
TRBV15	NA	TRBJ2-1	TRBD2	CATSRDGVLAGGNNEQFF	TGTGCCACCAGCAGAGATGGCGTACTAGCGGGGGGAAACAATGAGCAGTTCTTC
TRBV10-3	few	TRBJ2-3	TRBD1	CAITGQGTDTQYF	TGTGCCATCACCGGACAGGGAACAGATACGCAGTATTTT
TRBV29-1	NA	TRBJ2-3	NA	CSPELGLRDTQYF	TGCAGCCCGGAATTAGGGCTGAGAGATACGCAGTATTTT
TRBV7-3	NA	TRBJ2-3	TRBD1	CASSSRTGSTDTQYF	TGTGCCAGCAGCTCGCGGACAGGGAGCACAGATACGCAGTATTTT
TRBV29-1	NA	TRBJ2-7	NA	CSVAGTPGSYEQYF	TGCAGCGTTGCCGGGACTCCAGGGTCCTACGAGCAGTACTTC
TRBV10-3	NA	TRBJ2-5	NA	CAISGNTQETQYF	TGTGCCATCAGTGGGAACACCCAAGAGACCCAGTACTTC
TRBV29-1	NA	TRBJ2-7	TRBD1	CSAAGTEYEQYF	TGCAGCGCTGCCGGGACAGAGTACGAGCAGTACTTC
TRBV11-1	NA	TRBJ2-2	NA	CASTIPGQPGVNTGELFF	TGTGCCAGCACCATCCCGGGACAGCCGGGAGTTAACACCGGGGAGCTGTTTTTT
TRBV10-3	NA	TRBJ2-5	NA	CAISPGRDFQETQYF	TGTGCCATCTCGCCGGGACGGGACTTCCAAGAGACCCAGTACTTC
TRBV20-1	NA	TRBJ2-7	NA	CSARGQGGAYEQYF	TGCAGTGCTAGAGGGCAGGGGGGGGCCTACGAGCAGTACTTC
TRBV4-1	few	TRBJ2-2	NA	CASSRDFAGELFF	TGCGCCAGCAGCCGGGACTTTGCCGGGGAGCTGTTTTTT
TRBV2	many	TRBJ1-2	TRBD1	CASMTGGGYTF	TGTGCCAGCATGACAGGGGGAGGCTACACCTTC
TRBV7-3	few	TRBJ2-5	TRBD1	CASSRETGNYQETQYF	TGTGCCAGCAGCAGAGAGACAGGGAATTACCAAGAGACCCAGTACTTC
TRBV12-3/TRBV12-4	NA	TRBJ1-5	NA	CASSLGQLGSNQPQHF	TGTGCCAGCAGTTTAGGGCAGCTTGGGAGCAATCAGCCCCAGCATTTT
TRBV6-5	few	TRBJ2-7	NA	CASSYSSGVGGEQYF	TGTGCCAGCAGTTACTCGTCAGGGGTTGGGGGCGAGCAGTACTTC
TRBV7-3	NA	TRBJ2-7	NA	CASSLQAGIYEQYF	TGTGCCAGCAGCTTACAGGCGGGAATCTACGAGCAGTACTTC
TRBV6-1	few	TRBJ2-3	NA	CASSPPGAVTDTQYF	TGTGCCAGCAGTCCACCGGGGGCGGTCACAGATACGCAGTATTTT
TRBV18	few	TRBJ2-5	TRBD1	CASSPMGQKQETQYF	TGTGCCAGCTCTCCGATGGGACAGAAACAAGAGACCCAGTACTTC
TRBV5-1	few	TRBJ1-2	NA	CASSVGTGPYGYTF	TGCGCCAGCAGCGTAGGGACGGGACCCTATGGCTACACCTTC
TRBV30	few	TRBJ2-2	TRBD1	CAWTGGPGELFF	TGTGCCTGGACAGGGGGCCCCGGGGAGCTGTTTTTT
TRBV6-5	NA	TRBJ2-5	NA	CASSYSPGRGETQYF	TGTGCCAGCAGTTACTCTCCAGGGCGTGGAGAGACCCAGTACTTC
TRBV12-3/TRBV12-4	NA	TRBJ1-5	NA	CASSNLGGGGNQPQHF	TGTGCCAGCAGTAATCTGGGGGGAGGGGGTAATCAGCCCCAGCATTTT
TRBV6-8	few	TRBJ2-5	TRBD2	CASSYPKSGGAEETQYF	TGTGCCAGCAGTTACCCCAAAAGCGGGGGGGCCGAGGAGACCCAGTACTTC
TRBV20-1	few	TRBJ2-3	NA	CSAPLQGMTDTQYF	TGCAGTGCTCCCCTCCAGGGTATGACAGATACGCAGTATTTT
TRBV7-2	NA	TRBJ2-7	TRBD1	CASSLGGGVEQYF	TGTGCCAGCAGCTTAGGAGGGGGCGTCGAGCAGTACTTC